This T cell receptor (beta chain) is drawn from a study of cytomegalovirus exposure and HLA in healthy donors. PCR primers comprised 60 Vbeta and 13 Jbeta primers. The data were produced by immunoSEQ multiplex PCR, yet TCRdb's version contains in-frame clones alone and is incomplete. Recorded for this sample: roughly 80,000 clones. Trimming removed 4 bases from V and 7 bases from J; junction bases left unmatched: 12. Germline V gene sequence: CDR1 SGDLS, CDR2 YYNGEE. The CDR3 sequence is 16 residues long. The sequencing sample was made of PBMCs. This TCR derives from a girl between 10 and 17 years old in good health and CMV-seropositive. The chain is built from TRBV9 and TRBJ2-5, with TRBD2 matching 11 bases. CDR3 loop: CASSPLSGGVLGTQYF. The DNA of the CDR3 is TGTGCCAGCAGCCCCCTTAGCGGGGGGGTCTTAGGGACCCAGTACTTC.